This entry concerns a single T cell receptor beta chain. Its antigen is not identified. Tumor samples were taken before definitive surgery or chemotherapy. This record belongs to a study of high-grade serous ovarian cancer treatment subgroups. Overall study results and limits: The analyses considered CDR3 and ignored CDR1 and CDR2. Without spatial data, bulk sequencing limits insight into HGSC tumor diversity. Tumors within one patient showed repertoire similarity of roughly 0.11 to 0.8. Clonal relatedness tracked neoantigen level, and by trend copy number and mutation load.

The CDR3 runs 14 residues. Trimming shortened V by 10 bases and J by 5 bases, and 21 bases separated the two germline ends. Germline V gene data show CDR1 as MNHEY and CDR2 as SMNVEV (reference sequence). The method was immunoSEQ multiplex PCR; TCRdb's version includes in-frame clones alone and lacks a portion of them. The sample has about 16,000 clones, around 73% seen once. Source material: tumor tissue. The sequence was collected from a human donor with high-grade serous ovarian cancer. This rearrangement joins TRBV27 to TRBJ2-7; D may be TRBD2 (7 bases). The CDR3 spells CATGGAGRLDEQYF. CDR3 DNA: TGTGCCACTGGGGGGGCGGGGCGGTTAGACGAGCAGTACTTC.